This T cell receptor (beta chain) derives from a study of T cell changes during pregnancy in multiple sclerosis. Assay used: immunoSEQ multiplex PCR; TCRdb lists only in-frame clones, some missing. This table has about 44,000 clones, about 88% appearing once. This sample comprised CD4+ T cells from peripheral blood mononuclear cells, obtained after pregnancy. The source is a female donor with multiple sclerosis, enrolled in a pregnancy study.

The CDR3 coding sequence is TGTGCCAGCAGCTTAGTGGCAGGATATTACGAGCAGTACTTC. It codes for CASSLVAGYYEQYF. The rearrangement uses TRBV7-8 and TRBJ2-7; D call uncertain. Trimming took off 1 base at V and 4 bases at J, with 11 bases between the two ends. The CDR3 has 14 residues. Germline V gene data show CDR1 as SGHVS and CDR2 as FQNEAQ.